This note documents a single T cell receptor beta chain sequence. What it binds is unknown. Repertoires were generated with immunoSEQ multiplex PCR, while TCRdb's copy carries only in-frame clones and drops some. The repertoire holds about 14,000 clones, with about 85% as singletons. Noted time point: approximately nine-day in vitro stimulation with candidate neoantigen peptide 4. Mismatch repair deficiency was confirmed in all patients, by PCR or immunohistochemistry. An approximately ten-day in vitro culture was run per each of several reactive peptides. The data are from a study of PD-1 blockade in mismatch repair-deficient tumors. About the research overall: All were previously treated, progressing patients with approximately 11 mismatch repair-deficient cancer types.

This CDR3 contains 14 residues. Deletions cut 2 bases from V and 8 bases from J, with 14 bases between. Per the germline V gene, CDR1 is SGHNT and CDR2 is YYREEE (reference sequence). Sequencing used cells cultured in vitro, obtained from a patient treated with pembrolizumab. The rearrangement uses TRBV5-4 and TRBJ2-1, with D uncertain. The clonotype was recovered from an adult with mismatch repair-deficient cancer. The CDR3 region is CASSFRSAEYEQFF. In nucleotides, the CDR3 is TGTGCCAGCAGCTTCCGGTCGGCCGAGTATGAGCAGTTCTTC.